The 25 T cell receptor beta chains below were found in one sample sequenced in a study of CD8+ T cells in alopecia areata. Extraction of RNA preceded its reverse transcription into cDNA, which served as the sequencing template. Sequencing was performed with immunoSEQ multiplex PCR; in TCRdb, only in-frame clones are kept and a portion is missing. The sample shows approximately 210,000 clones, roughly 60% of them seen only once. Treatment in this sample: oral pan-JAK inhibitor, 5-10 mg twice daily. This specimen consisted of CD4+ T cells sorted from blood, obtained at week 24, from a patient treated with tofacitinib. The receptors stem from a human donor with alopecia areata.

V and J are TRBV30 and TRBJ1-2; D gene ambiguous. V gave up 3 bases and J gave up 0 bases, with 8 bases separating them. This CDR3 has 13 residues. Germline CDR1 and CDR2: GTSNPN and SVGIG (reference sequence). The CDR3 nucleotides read TGTGCCTGGAGCACTCCCGCTAACTATGGCTACACCTTC. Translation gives CAWSTPANYGYTF.

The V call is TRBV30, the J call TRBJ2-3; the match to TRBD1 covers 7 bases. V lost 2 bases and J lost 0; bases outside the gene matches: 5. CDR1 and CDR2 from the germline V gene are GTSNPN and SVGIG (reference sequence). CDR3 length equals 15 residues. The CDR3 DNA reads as TGTGCCTGGAGTAGAGGGACAGCGAGCACAGATACGCAGTATTTT. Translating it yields CAWSRGTASTDTQYF. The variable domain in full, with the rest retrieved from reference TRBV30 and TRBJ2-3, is SQTIHQWPATLVQPVGSPLSLECTVEGTSNPNLYWYRQAAGRGLQLLFYSVGIGQISSEVPQNLSASRPQDRQFILSSKKLLLSDSGFYLCAWSRGTASTDTQYFGPGTRLTVL.

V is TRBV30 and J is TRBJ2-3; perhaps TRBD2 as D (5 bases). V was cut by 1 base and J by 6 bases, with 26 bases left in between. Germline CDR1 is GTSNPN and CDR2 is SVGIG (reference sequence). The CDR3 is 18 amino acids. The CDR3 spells CAWSAIGVASYYSDTQYF. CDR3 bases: TGTGCCTGGAGTGCGATCGGGGTGGCTAGCTACTATAGTGATACGCAGTATTTT.

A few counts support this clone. DNA for the CDR3: TGCAGCGTTGGTCGTAGAATGAACACTGAAGCTTTCTTT. It is translated as CSVGRRMNTEAFF. This chain uses TRBV29-1 with TRBJ1-1, with D uncertain. This CDR3 is 13 amino acids long. Trimming stripped 4 bases from V and 0 bases from J, with 9 bases between. Germline V gene lookup returns CDR1 SQVTM and CDR2 ANQGSEA.

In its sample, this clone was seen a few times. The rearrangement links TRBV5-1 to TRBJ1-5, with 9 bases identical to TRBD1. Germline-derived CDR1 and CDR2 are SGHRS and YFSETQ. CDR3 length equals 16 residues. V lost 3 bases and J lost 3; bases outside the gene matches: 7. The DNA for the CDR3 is TGCGCCAGCAGCTACGGGACAGGGAAAGACAATCAGCCCCAGCATTTT. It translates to CASSYGTGKDNQPQHF.

CDR3 nucleotide sequence: TGTGCCAGCAGTGAGGGATGGTCGGCGGGCTACGAGCAGTACTTC. This codes for CASSEGWSAGYEQYF. This chain uses TRBV25-1 with TRBJ2-7; D is perhaps TRBD2 (5 bases). The CDR3 has 15 amino acids. Germline values: CDR1 MGHDK, CDR2 SYGVNS. V shed 3 bases and J shed 3 bases, with 15 bases lying between them.

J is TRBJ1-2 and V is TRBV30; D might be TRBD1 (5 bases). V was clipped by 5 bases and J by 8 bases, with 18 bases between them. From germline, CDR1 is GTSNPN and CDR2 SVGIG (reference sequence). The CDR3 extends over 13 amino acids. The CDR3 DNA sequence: TGTGCCTGGGCCTACGGGACGGCTCACGGCTACACCTTC. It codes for CAWAYGTAHGYTF. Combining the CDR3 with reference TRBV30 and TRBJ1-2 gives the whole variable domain SQTIHQWPATLVQPVGSPLSLECTVEGTSNPNLYWYRQAAGRGLQLLFYSVGIGQISSEVPQNLSASRPQDRQFILSSKKLLLSDSGFYLCAWAYGTAHGYTFGSGTRLTVV.

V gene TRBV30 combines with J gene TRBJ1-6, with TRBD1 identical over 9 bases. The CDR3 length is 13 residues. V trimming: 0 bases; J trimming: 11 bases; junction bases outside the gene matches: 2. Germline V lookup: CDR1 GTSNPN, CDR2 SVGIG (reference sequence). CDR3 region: CAWSVGQGTPLHF. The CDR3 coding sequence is TGTGCCTGGAGTGTAGGACAGGGGACACCCCTCCACTTT.

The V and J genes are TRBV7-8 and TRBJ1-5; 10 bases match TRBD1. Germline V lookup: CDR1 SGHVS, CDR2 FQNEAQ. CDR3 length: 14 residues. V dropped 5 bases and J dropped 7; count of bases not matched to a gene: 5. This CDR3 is CASSRDRGGQPQHF. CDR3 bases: TGTGCCAGCAGCAGGGACAGGGGAGGACAGCCCCAGCATTTT. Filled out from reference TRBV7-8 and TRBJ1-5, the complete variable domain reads GAGVSQSPRYKVAKRGQDVALRCDPISGHVSLFWYQQALGQGPEFLTYFQNEAQLDKSGLPSDRFFAERPEGSVSTLKIQRTQQEDSAVYLCASSRDRGGQPQHFGDGTRLSIL.

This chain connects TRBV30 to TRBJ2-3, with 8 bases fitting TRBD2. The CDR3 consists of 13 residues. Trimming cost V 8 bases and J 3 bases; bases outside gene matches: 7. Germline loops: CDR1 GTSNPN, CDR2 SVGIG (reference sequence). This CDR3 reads CARTGGGTDTQYF. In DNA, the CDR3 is TGTGCCCGAACCGGGGGGGGGACAGATACGCAGTATTTT.

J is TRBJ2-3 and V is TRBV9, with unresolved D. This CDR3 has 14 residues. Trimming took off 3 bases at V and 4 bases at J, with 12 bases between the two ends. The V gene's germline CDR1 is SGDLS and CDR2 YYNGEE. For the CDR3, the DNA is TGTGCCAGCAGCGACCGAGCAGCAGCAGATACGCAGTATTTT. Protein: CASSDRAAADTQYF. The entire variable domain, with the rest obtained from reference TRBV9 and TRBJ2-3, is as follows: DSGVTQTPKHLITATGQRVTLRCSPRSGDLSVYWYQQSLDQGLQFLIQYYNGEERAKGNILERFSAQQFPDLHSELNLSSLELGDSALYFCASSDRAAADTQYFGPGTRLTVL.

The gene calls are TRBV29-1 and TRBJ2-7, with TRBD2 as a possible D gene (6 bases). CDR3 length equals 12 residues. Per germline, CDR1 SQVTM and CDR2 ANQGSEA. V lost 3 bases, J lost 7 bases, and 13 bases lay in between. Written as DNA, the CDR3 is TGCAGCGTTGAGGGGGGTTTCGGGGAGCAGTACTTC. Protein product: CSVEGGFGEQYF.

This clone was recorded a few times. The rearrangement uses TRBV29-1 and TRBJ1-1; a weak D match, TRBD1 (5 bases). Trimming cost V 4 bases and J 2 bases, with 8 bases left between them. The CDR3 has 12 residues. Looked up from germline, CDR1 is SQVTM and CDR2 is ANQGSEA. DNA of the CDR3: TGCAGCGTTGGGGGGATAAACACTGAAGCTTTCTTT. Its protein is CSVGGINTEAFF.

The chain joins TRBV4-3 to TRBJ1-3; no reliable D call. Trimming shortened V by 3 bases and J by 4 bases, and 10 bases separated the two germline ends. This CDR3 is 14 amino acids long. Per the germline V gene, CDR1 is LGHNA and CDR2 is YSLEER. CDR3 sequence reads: CASSQLGTGNTIYF. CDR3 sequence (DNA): TGCGCCAGCAGCCAGCTCGGAACAGGAAACACCATATATTTT.

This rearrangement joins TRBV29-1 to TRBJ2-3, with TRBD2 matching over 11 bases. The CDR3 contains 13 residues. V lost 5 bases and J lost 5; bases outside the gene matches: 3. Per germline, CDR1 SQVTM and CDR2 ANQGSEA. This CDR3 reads CSVRGLAVDTQYF. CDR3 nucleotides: TGCAGCGTTCGGGGACTAGCGGTAGATACGCAGTATTTT.

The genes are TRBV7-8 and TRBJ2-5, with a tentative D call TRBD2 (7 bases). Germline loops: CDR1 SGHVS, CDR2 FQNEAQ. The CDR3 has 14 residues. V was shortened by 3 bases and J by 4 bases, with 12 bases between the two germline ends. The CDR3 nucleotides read TGTGCCAGCAGCTTCGGACTAGGGGGAGAGACCCAGTACTTC. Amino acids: CASSFGLGGETQYF.

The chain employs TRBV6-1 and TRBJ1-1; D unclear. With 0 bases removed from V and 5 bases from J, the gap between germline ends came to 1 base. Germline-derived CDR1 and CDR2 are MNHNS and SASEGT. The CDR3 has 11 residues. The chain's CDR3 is CASSEATEAFF. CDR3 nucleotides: TGTGCCAGCAGTGAAGCGACTGAAGCTTTCTTT.

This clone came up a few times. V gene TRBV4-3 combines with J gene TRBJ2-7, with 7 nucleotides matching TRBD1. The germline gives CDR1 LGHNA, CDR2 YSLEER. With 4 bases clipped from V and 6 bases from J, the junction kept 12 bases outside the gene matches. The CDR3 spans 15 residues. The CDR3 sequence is CASSPMTGRGLEQYF. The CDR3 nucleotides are TGCGCCAGCAGCCCCATGACAGGGCGTGGGCTCGAGCAGTACTTC.

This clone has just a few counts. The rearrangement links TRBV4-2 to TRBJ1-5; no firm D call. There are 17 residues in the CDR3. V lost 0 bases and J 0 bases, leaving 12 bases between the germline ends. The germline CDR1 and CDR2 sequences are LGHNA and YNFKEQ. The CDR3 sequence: CASSQEVRVYSNQPQHF. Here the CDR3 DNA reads TGTGCCAGCAGCCAAGAAGTTCGGGTATATAGCAATCAGCCCCAGCATTTT.

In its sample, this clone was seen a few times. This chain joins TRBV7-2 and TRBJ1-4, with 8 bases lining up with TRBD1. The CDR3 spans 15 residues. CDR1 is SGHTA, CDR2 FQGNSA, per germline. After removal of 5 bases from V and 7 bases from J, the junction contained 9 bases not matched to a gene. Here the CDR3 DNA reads TGTGCCAGCAGCCCCAGTGACAGGGGTGGTGAAAAACTGTTTTTT. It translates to CASSPSDRGGEKLFF.

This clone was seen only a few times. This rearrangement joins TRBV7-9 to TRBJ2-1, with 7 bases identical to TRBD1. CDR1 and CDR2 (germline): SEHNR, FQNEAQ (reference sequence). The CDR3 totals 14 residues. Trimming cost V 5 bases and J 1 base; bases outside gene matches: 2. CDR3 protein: CASSPRGSYNEQFF. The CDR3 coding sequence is TGTGCCAGCAGCCCCAGGGGGTCCTACAATGAGCAGTTCTTC.

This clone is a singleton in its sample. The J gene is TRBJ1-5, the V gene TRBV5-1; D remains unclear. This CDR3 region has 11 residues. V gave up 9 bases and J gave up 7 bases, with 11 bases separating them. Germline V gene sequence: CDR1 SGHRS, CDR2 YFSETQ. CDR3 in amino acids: CANLSGQPQHF. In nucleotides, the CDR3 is TGCGCCAACCTCAGCGGGCAGCCCCAGCATTTT. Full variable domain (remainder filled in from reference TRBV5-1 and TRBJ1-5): KAGVTQTPRYLIKTRGQQVTLSCSPISGHRSVSWYQQTPGQGLQFLFEYFSETQRNKGNFPGRFSGRQFSNSRSEMNVSTLELGDSALYLCANLSGQPQHFGDGTRLSIL.

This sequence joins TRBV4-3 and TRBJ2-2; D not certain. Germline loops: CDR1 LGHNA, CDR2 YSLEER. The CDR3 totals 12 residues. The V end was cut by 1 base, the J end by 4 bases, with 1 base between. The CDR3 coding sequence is TGCGCCAGCAGCCAAGTCACCGGGGAGCTGTTTTTT. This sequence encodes CASSQVTGELFF.

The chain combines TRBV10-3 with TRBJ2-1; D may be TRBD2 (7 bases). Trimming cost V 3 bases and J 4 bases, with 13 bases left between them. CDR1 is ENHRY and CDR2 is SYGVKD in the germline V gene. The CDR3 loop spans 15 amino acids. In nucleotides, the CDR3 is TGTGCCATCAGTGACCGGGGGGCGCAATACAATGAGCAGTTCTTC. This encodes CAISDRGAQYNEQFF.

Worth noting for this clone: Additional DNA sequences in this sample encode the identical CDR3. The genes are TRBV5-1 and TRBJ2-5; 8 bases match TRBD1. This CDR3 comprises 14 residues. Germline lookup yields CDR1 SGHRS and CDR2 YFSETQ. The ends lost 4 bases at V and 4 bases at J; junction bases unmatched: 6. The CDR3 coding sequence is TGCGCCAGCAGCCCAGGACAGGGTAGAGAGACCCAGTACTTC. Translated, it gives CASSPGQGRETQYF. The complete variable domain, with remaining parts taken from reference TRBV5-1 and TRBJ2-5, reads KAGVTQTPRYLIKTRGQQVTLSCSPISGHRSVSWYQQTPGQGLQFLFEYFSETQRNKGNFPGRFSGRQFSNSRSEMNVSTLELGDSALYLCASSPGQGRETQYFGPGTRLLVL.